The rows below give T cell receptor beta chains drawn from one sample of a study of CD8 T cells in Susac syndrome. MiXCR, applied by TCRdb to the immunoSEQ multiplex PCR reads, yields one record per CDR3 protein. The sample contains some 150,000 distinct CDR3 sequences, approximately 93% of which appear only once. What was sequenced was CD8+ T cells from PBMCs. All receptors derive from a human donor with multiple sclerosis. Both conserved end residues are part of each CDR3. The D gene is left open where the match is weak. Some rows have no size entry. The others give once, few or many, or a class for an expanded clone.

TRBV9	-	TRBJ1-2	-	CASSNRVYGYTF	TGTGCCAGCAGCAACAGGGTATATGGCTACACCTTC
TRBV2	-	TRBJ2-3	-	CATRGGSTDTQYF	TGTGCCACCAGGGGCGGAAGCACAGATACGCAGTATTTT
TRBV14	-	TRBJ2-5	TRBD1	CASSQHRGLGETQYF	TGTGCCAGCAGCCAACACAGGGGGCTAGGAGAGACCCAGTACTTC
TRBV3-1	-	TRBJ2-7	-	CASSPETGLYEQYF	TGTGCCAGCAGCCCGGAAACAGGTCTCTACGAGCAGTACTTC
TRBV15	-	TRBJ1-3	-	CATSGDRRGSGNTIYF	TGTGCCACCAGCGGCGACAGGCGGGGAAGTGGGAACACCATATATTTT
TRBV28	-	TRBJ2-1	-	CASSFGGPDNEQFF	TGTGCCAGCAGTTTTGGGGGGCCTGACAATGAGCAGTTCTTC
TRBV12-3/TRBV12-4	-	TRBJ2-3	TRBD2	CASSPAGGAPQTDTQYF	TGTGCCAGCAGTCCTGCGGGGGGGGCCCCGCAGACAGATACGCAGTATTTT
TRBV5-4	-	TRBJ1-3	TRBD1	CASSPGTDGNTIYF	TGTGCCAGCAGCCCCGGGACAGACGGAAACACCATATATTTT
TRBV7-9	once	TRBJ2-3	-	CASSPRTPQYF	TGTGCCAGCAGCCCCCGGACCCCGCAGTATTTT
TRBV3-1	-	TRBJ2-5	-	CASSQDLEREETQYF	TGTGCCAGCAGCCAAGATCTCGAGAGGGAAGAGACCCAGTACTTC
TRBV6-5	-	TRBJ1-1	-	CASSYGPGQLNTEAFF	TGTGCCAGCAGTTACGGCCCAGGGCAGCTGAACACTGAAGCTTTCTTT
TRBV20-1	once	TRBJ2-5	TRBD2	CSARDGVAGYYGTQYF	TGCAGTGCTAGAGATGGGGTAGCGGGGTATTATGGGACCCAGTACTTC
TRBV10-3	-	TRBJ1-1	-	CAISGGERGNTEAFF	TGTGCCATCAGTGGGGGTGAGCGGGGGAACACTGAAGCTTTCTTT
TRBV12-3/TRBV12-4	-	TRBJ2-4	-	CASSFSGALAKNIQYF	TGTGCCAGCAGTTTCTCCGGAGCCCTAGCCAAAAACATTCAGTACTTC
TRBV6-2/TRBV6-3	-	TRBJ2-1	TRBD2	CASSYRGSGGGDHNEQFF	TGTGCCAGCAGTTACCGGGGGAGTGGCGGGGGAGACCACAATGAGCAGTTCTTC
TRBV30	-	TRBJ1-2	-	CASPQSDGYTF	TGTGCCTCACCTCAGAGCGATGGCTACACCTTC
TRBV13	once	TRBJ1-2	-	CASSLGRRVNYGYTF	TGTGCCAGCAGCTTAGGGAGGCGGGTCAACTATGGCTACACCTTC
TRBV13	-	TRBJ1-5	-	CASSLGGGGQPQHF	TGTGCCAGCAGCTTAGGAGGGGGTGGTCAGCCCCAGCATTTT
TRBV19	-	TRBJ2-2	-	CASNKGGELFF	TGTGCCAGTAATAAGGGCGGGGAGCTGTTTTTT
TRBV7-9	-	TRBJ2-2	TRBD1	CASSLNRDSGSGELFF	TGTGCCAGCAGTTTGAACCGGGACAGTGGATCCGGGGAGCTGTTTTTT